Below are 7 T cell receptor beta chains sequenced from a single sample in a study of cytomegalovirus exposure and HLA in healthy donors. With 60 Vbeta and 13 Jbeta primers, the PCR was carried out. Measured with immunoSEQ multiplex PCR; TCRdb has only the in-frame clones, and not every one. Among some 120,000 clones listed, approximately 80% were seen once. Source material: PBMCs. The receptors shown here come from a man aged 50 to 59 in good health and CMV-seronegative.

The V call is TRBV11-2, the J call TRBJ2-1; TRBD2 might be the D (5 bases). Trimming shortened V by 5 bases and J by 3 bases, and 17 bases separated the two germline ends. Germline CDR1 and CDR2: SGHAT and FQNNGV. This CDR3 spans 16 amino acids. The CDR3 DNA sequence: TGTGCCAGCAGCCCTTCAGAGCGGAACGACTACAATGAGCAGTTCTTC. Translation: CASSPSERNDYNEQFF.

The rearrangement joins TRBV6-6 to TRBJ2-5; 12 nucleotides agree with TRBD2. Germline CDR1 MNHNY, CDR2 SVGAGI (reference sequence). The CDR3 spans 14 residues. The junction had 4 bases not matched to a gene; V was cut back by 8 bases and J by 3 bases. The CDR3 is CASLGLAGKETQYF. The DNA for the CDR3 is TGTGCCAGCCTCGGACTAGCGGGAAAAGAGACCCAGTACTTC.

This chain joins TRBV19 and TRBJ2-7; unclear D gene. CDR3 length: 13 residues. V lost 0 bases to trimming and J lost 2 bases, with 5 bases between them. From germline, CDR1 is LNHDA and CDR2 SQIVND (reference sequence). DNA for the CDR3: TGTGCCAGTAGTATAGATCCGGCCTACGAGCAGTACTTC. Amino acids: CASSIDPAYEQYF.

The J gene is TRBJ2-1, the V gene TRBV15; TRBD2 matches 12 bases. V lost 0 bases, J lost 6 bases, and 9 bases stayed unmatched. The CDR3 runs to 18 residues. The germline CDR1 and CDR2 sequences are LNHNV and YYDKDF (reference sequence). The CDR3 nucleotides are TGTGCCACCAGCAGAGATCGGGCTAGCGGGAGGGCCGTCAATGAGCAGTTCTTC. Residues: CATSRDRASGRAVNEQFF.

The chain couples TRBV5-1 to TRBJ1-1; D ambiguous. Germline V CDR1 and CDR2: SGHRS, YFSETQ. Trimming pared 1 base from V and 11 bases from J, leaving 15 bases between. This CDR3 is built from 13 residues. The CDR3 bases are TGCGCCAGCAGCTTGAGTCTCTCGGGGTCGGCTTTCTTT. It specifies CASSLSLSGSAFF. Full variable domain (rest looked up from reference TRBV5-1 and TRBJ1-1): KAGVTQTPRYLIKTRGQQVTLSCSPISGHRSVSWYQQTPGQGLQFLFEYFSETQRNKGNFPGRFSGRQFSNSRSEMNVSTLELGDSALYLCASSLSLSGSAFFGQGTRLTVV.

V gene TRBV2 combines with J gene TRBJ2-5, with 11 nucleotides matching TRBD2. Germline V CDR1 and CDR2: SNHLY, FYNNEI. With 1 base clipped from V and 5 bases from J, the junction kept 6 bases outside the gene matches. The CDR3 is 16 amino acids. The CDR3 DNA is TGTGCCAGCAGTGAAGGGCGTCTAGCGGGAGGTGAGACCCAGTACTTC. Protein product: CASSEGRLAGGETQYF.

This chain uses TRBV6-5 with TRBJ2-2; perhaps TRBD1 as D (6 bases). The CDR3 has 13 amino acids. Germline V CDR1 and CDR2: MNHEY, SVGAGI. V lost 8 bases and J lost 7, with 14 bases in between. The CDR3 nucleotides are TGTGCCAGCCGAAGACAGGTTAACGGGGAGCTGTTTTTT. Translation: CASRRQVNGELFF.